The 6 T cell receptor beta chains below come from one sample, sequenced in a study of T cells in Graves' hyperthyroidism and ophthalmopathy. There were TCR beta CDR3 regions amplified from RNA transcripts. With the HTBI primer set, the TCR CDR3 went through a first round of RT-PCR. TCRdb ran MiXCR on the multiplex PCR reads and lists one entry per CDR3 protein. The sample contains approximately 380,000 distinct CDR3 sequences, approximately 17% of which appear only once. The sample comprised blood. These receptors were collected from a man between 18 and 29 years old with Graves' ophthalmopathy.

The chain uses TRBV27 and TRBJ1-4; 8 nucleotides match TRBD1. Germline values: CDR1 MNHEY, CDR2 SMNVEV (reference sequence). CDR3 length: 15 amino acids. V lost 5 bases to trimming and J lost 3 bases; unmatched junction nucleotides: 5. CDR3 coding DNA: TGTGCCAGCAGTCACAGGGGGACAGCTAATGAAAAACTGTTTTTT. This translates into CASSHRGTANEKLFF.

The chain recombines TRBV20-1 with TRBJ2-5, with D unresolved. This CDR3 is built from 14 residues. CDR1 and CDR2 from the germline V gene are DFQATT and SNEGSKA (reference sequence). V dropped 0 bases and J dropped 2 bases, with 10 bases sitting between them. The CDR3 sequence: CSARDGIGQETQYF. Written as DNA, the CDR3 is TGCAGTGCTAGAGATGGTATAGGTCAAGAGACCCAGTACTTC.

A remark on this clonotype: A read error may account for a junction end that differs from germline. The chain combines TRBV18 with TRBJ2-1; D uncertain. The CDR3 is 16 amino acids. Germline CDR1 is KGHSH and CDR2 is LQKENI. The CDR3 is CAGSPPQRPSGNEQFF. The CDR3 nucleotides read TGTGCCGGCTCACCACCTCAGCGCCCCTCAGGTAATGAGCAGTTCTTC. The entire variable domain, with the rest obtained from reference TRBV18 and TRBJ2-1, is as follows: NAGVMQNPRHLVRRRGQEARLRCSPMKGHSHVYWYRQLPEEGLKFMVYLQKENIIDESGMPKERFSAEFPKEGPSILRIQQVVRGDSAAYFCAGSPPQRPSGNEQFFGPGTRLTVL.

V and J are TRBV15 and TRBJ1-5; D is uncertain. The CDR3 contains 15 residues. Germline values: CDR1 LNHNV, CDR2 YYDKDF (reference sequence). V was shortened by 3 bases and J by 2 bases, with 11 bases between the two germline ends. The CDR3 loop is CATSSYGGGNQPQHF. CDR3 DNA sequence: TGTGCCACCAGCAGTTACGGCGGGGGCAATCAGCCCCAGCATTTT.

A remark on this clonotype: This may arise from a read error, as a much more abundant clone is one base away. The rearrangement links TRBV7-3 to TRBJ1-3; no reliable D call. From germline, CDR1 is SGHTA and CDR2 FQGTGA. The CDR3 totals 14 residues. Trimming cost V 7 bases and J 3 bases, with 13 bases left between them. This CDR3 reads CASTWQIGGNTIYF. The CDR3 DNA reads TGTGCCAGCACCTGGCAGATCGGTGGAAACACCATATATTTT. Full variable domain (outside the CDR3, taken from reference TRBV7-3 and TRBJ1-3): GAGVSQTPSNKVTEKGKYVELRCDPISGHTALYWYRQSLGQGPEFLIYFQGTGAADDSGLPNDRFFAVRPEGSVSTLKIQRTERGDSAVYLCASTWQIGGNTIYFGEGSWLTVV.

This clonotype was recorded many times. The rearrangement joins TRBV6-1 to TRBJ2-7; D is possibly TRBD2 (6 bases). CDR3 length: 16 residues. With 1 base removed from V and 5 bases from J, the gap between germline ends came to 18 bases. The germline V gene has CDR1 MNHNS and CDR2 SASEGT. CDR3 DNA: TGTGCCAGCAGTGAAGTATTAGGAGGGAACGGCGACGAGCAGTACTTC. It specifies CASSEVLGGNGDEQYF.